The rows below give T cell receptor beta chains drawn from one sample of a study of blood T cell repertoires in COVID-19. Generated by immunoSEQ multiplex PCR, the TCRdb table keeps only in-frame clones and is missing some. The sample consists of roughly 100,000 clones, 70% to 90% of them appearing once. The sequencing input was peripheral blood. The source is a man between 45 and 60 years old in a cohort sampled during active COVID-19. The CDR3 runs from the conserved cysteine through the conserved F or W. D genes are given only for firm matches. Some rows mark clone size as missing; the rest say once, few, many or name a class of expanded clone.

CASSLRGYSGNTIYF | TGTGCCAGCAGTTTAAGGGGCTACTCTGGAAACACCATATATTTT | - | TRBJ1-3 | once | TRBV28
CASRGGNNEKLFF | TGTGCCAGCAGAGGAGGGAATAATGAAAAACTGTTTTTT | - | TRBJ1-4 | - | TRBV27
CASSLGGQVSYNSPLHF | TGTGCCAGCAGCTTGGGGGGACAGGTCTCCTATAATTCACCCCTCCACTTT | TRBD1 | TRBJ1-6 | - | TRBV5-5
CASSPPTGGADTEAFF | TGTGCCAGCTCACCACCCACAGGGGGCGCGGACACTGAAGCTTTCTTT | TRBD1 | TRBJ1-1 | once | TRBV18
CASSNLGDFVEAFF | TGTGCCAGCAGCAACCTCGGGGATTTCGTTGAAGCTTTCTTT | - | TRBJ1-1 | - | TRBV6-6
CASSLWGNPGQGPPLHF | TGCGCCAGCAGCCTCTGGGGGAATCCGGGACAGGGTCCACCCCTCCACTTT | TRBD1 | TRBJ1-6 | once | TRBV5-1
CASTVARGGIRETQYF | TGCGCCAGCACGGTAGCGCGGGGGGGTATACGGGAGACCCAGTACTTC | TRBD2 | TRBJ2-5 | - | TRBV10-2
CASSPGVATEAFF | TGTGCCAGCAGCCCCGGGGTCGCCACTGAAGCTTTCTTT | - | TRBJ1-1 | - | TRBV6-2/TRBV6-3
CASSYPGQGMTDTQYF | TGTGCCAGCAGCTATCCGGGACAGGGAATGACAGATACGCAGTATTTT | TRBD1 | TRBJ2-3 | - | TRBV5-6
CASSFEATQYF | TGTGCCAGCAGTTTCGAAGCTACGCAGTATTTT | - | TRBJ2-3 | few | TRBV12-3/TRBV12-4
CASKQQVNTEAFF | TGTGCCAGCAAACAACAGGTCAACACTGAAGCTTTCTTT | - | TRBJ1-1 | few | TRBV6-5
CAWSGWEGGYGYTF | TGTGCCTGGAGTGGGTGGGAGGGGGGTTATGGCTACACCTTC | - | TRBJ1-2 | - | TRBV30
CASNPTGAGNTIYF | TGTGCCAGTAACCCGACAGGGGCTGGAAACACCATATATTTT | TRBD1 | TRBJ1-3 | - | TRBV19
CASSYSGQDGSYEQYF | TGTGCCAGCAGTTACTCGGGACAGGATGGATCCTACGAGCAGTACTTC | TRBD1 | TRBJ2-7 | - | TRBV6-6
CASSLGAGQVSGANVLTF | TGTGCCAGCAGTTTAGGGGCTGGACAGGTCTCTGGGGCCAACGTCCTGACTTTC | TRBD1 | TRBJ2-6 | - | TRBV28
CASSSGGNTDTQYF | TGTGCCAGCAGCTCAGGGGGGAACACAGATACGCAGTATTTT | - | TRBJ2-3 | - | TRBV28
CASSLDRGAGELFF | TGTGCCAGCAGCCTGGACAGGGGCGCCGGGGAGCTGTTTTTT | TRBD1 | TRBJ2-2 | - | TRBV7-2
CASRLRGETQYF | TGTGCCAGCAGGCTCAGGGGTGAGACCCAGTACTTC | - | TRBJ2-5 | - | TRBV12-3/TRBV12-4
CASSIRPPSSGANVLTF | TGTGCCAGTAGTATTAGGCCCCCTAGCTCTGGGGCCAACGTCCTGACTTTC | - | TRBJ2-6 | - | TRBV19
CASSLRDRTYNEQFF | TGTGCCAGCAGCTTGAGGGACAGGACCTACAATGAGCAGTTCTTC | TRBD1 | TRBJ2-1 | - | TRBV5-5
CASSFSGNNEQFF | TGTGCCAGCAGTTTTAGCGGGAACAATGAGCAGTTCTTC | TRBD2 | TRBJ2-1 | - | TRBV12-3/TRBV12-4
CASSPSLAGGRETQYF | TGTGCCAGCTCACCAAGCCTAGCGGGGGGCCGGGAGACCCAGTACTTC | TRBD2 | TRBJ2-5 | - | TRBV18
CASNRQGSKTQYF | TGTGCCAGCAACCGACAGGGTTCCAAGACCCAGTACTTC | TRBD1 | TRBJ2-5 | - | TRBV12-3/TRBV12-4
CASSESGHPTNTGELFF | TGTGCCAGCAGTGAATCGGGACACCCCACGAACACCGGGGAGCTGTTTTTT | - | TRBJ2-2 | - | TRBV6-1
CASSTRQGARYGYTF | TGTGCCAGCAGCACCAGACAGGGGGCGAGGTATGGCTACACCTTC | TRBD1 | TRBJ1-2 | - | TRBV5-6
CASRESINANTGELFF | TGTGCCAGTAGGGAGAGCATTAATGCGAACACCGGGGAGCTGTTTTTT | - | TRBJ2-2 | - | TRBV19
CASSQDRVGGTEAFF | TGTGCCAGCAGCCAAGACAGGGTGGGAGGCACTGAAGCTTTCTTT | - | TRBJ1-1 | - | TRBV14
CAIGGNQPQHF | TGTGCCATCGGGGGCAATCAGCCCCAGCATTTT | - | TRBJ1-5 | - | TRBV28
CASSIMAGTYNEQFF | TGTGCCAGTAGTATAATGGCGGGGACGTACAATGAGCAGTTCTTC | - | TRBJ2-1 | - | TRBV19
CSVDNGGTDTQYF | TGCAGCGTTGATAATGGAGGGACAGATACGCAGTATTTT | - | TRBJ2-3 | - | TRBV29-1
CASSYRTSGGRYSYEQYF | TGTGCCAGCAGCTATCGGACTAGCGGGGGGCGGTACTCCTACGAGCAGTACTTC | TRBD2 | TRBJ2-7 | - | TRBV7-2
CASSPQAREQYF | TGTGCCAGCAGCCCTCAGGCCCGCGAGCAGTACTTC | - | TRBJ2-7 | - | TRBV7-2
CASSLKQASEAFF | TGTGCCAGCTCACTGAAACAGGCCTCCGAAGCTTTCTTT | - | TRBJ1-1 | - | TRBV18
CASSVDGGARGEQYF | TGTGCCAGCAGCGTTGACGGAGGGGCACGGGGTGAGCAGTACTTC | - | TRBJ2-7 | few | TRBV7-9
CASSTGTGVRGYTF | TGTGCCAGCAGCACCGGGACAGGGGTTCGTGGCTACACCTTC | TRBD1 | TRBJ1-2 | - | TRBV6-2/TRBV6-3
CASSRTGGTYNEQFF | TGTGCCAGCAGCCGGACAGGGGGGACCTACAATGAGCAGTTCTTC | TRBD1 | TRBJ2-1 | - | TRBV5-4
CATTQVALHF | TGTGCCACCACCCAGGTCGCCCTCCACTTT | - | TRBJ1-6 | - | TRBV24-1
CATSTRDTEKLFF | TGTGCCACCAGCACCCGGGACACAGAAAAACTGTTTTTT | - | TRBJ1-4 | - | TRBV15
CASSTGGTGGRGYTF | TGCGCCAGCAGCACGGGCGGGACAGGGGGTCGCGGCTACACCTTC | TRBD1 | TRBJ1-2 | - | TRBV5-1
CASSETGAGGYTF | TGTGCCAGCAGTGAAACAGGGGCGGGTGGCTACACCTTC | TRBD1 | TRBJ1-2 | - | TRBV6-1
CASRQRGGGYTGELFF | TGCGCCAGCAGGCAGCGGGGGGGCGGTTACACCGGGGAGCTGTTTTTT | TRBD2 | TRBJ2-2 | - | TRBV10-1
CASSAGLAGGYEQFF | TGTGCCAGCAGCGCGGGACTAGCGGGGGGGTATGAGCAGTTCTTC | TRBD2 | TRBJ2-1 | - | TRBV7-7
CASSRWSPNTGELFF | TGTGCCAGCAGTCGGTGGAGTCCGAACACCGGGGAGCTGTTTTTT | - | TRBJ2-2 | - | TRBV6-2/TRBV6-3
CASSFNRDADTQYF | TGTGCCAGCAGTTTTAACAGGGACGCAGATACGCAGTATTTT | - | TRBJ2-3 | - | TRBV6-6
CASGGGTDTQYF | TGTGCCAGCGGGGGGGGCACAGATACGCAGTATTTT | TRBD2 | TRBJ2-3 | - | TRBV6-5
CASSLKRSTEAFF | TGTGCCAGCAGTTTAAAGCGTTCGACTGAAGCTTTCTTT | - | TRBJ1-1 | - | TRBV12-3/TRBV12-4